Listed below are T cell receptor beta chains from one sample, sequenced in a study of T cell responses to AZD1222 COVID-19 vaccine. Some clones are missing from TCRdb's copy, which holds only in-frame ones; the method was immunoSEQ multiplex PCR. The profile covers more than 140,000 clones, with 70% to 90% appearing a single time and approximately 3.1% taken by the ten largest. The material was peripheral blood, obtained on day 0 of MenACWY control vaccination. The receptors derive from an adult in good health. CDR3s include the opening cysteine and the closing phenylalanine or tryptophan.

j_gene,v_gene,CDR3aa
TRBJ1-3,TRBV10-2,CASSVLGGNTIYF
TRBJ1-3,TRBV5-6,CASSFVGGAGNTIYF
TRBJ2-2,TRBV11-3,CASSLDGATGELFF
TRBJ1-5,TRBV30,CAWSEDRNQPQHF
TRBJ2-7,TRBV4-1,CASSQLQASYEQYF
TRBJ1-2,TRBV3-1/TRBV3-2,CASSLAGMSYTF
TRBJ2-2,TRBV2,CASSRITGSTGELFF
TRBJ2-1,TRBV19,CASSYPAGVSYNEQFF
TRBJ1-1,TRBV4-3,CASSLGDSHTEAFF
TRBJ1-5,TRBV12-5,CASYAGPHQPQHF
TRBJ1-1,TRBV6-5,CASSYQTGRGTEAFF
TRBJ1-2,TRBV6-5,CASRDGSYGYTF
TRBJ2-5,TRBV5-1,CASSLGRGSGETQYF
TRBJ1-1,TRBV4-3,CASSQGWGNTEAFF
TRBJ1-2,TRBV10-3,CAINTGEGYTF
TRBJ1-2,TRBV6-2/TRBV6-3,CASSYRSDSPIYGYTF
TRBJ1-2,TRBV14,CASSQAKGANSYGYTF
TRBJ2-2,TRBV14,CASSQGPRDTGELFF
TRBJ2-3,TRBV3-1/TRBV3-2,CASSRSKGGAPDTQYF
TRBJ1-1,TRBV29-1,CSARRGGSGTEAFF
TRBJ1-6,TRBV21-1,CASSKEGGRSPLHF
TRBJ2-6,TRBV7-2,CASSSSGAGANVLTF
TRBJ2-1,TRBV7-3,CASSLAFSSYNEQFF
TRBJ2-5,TRBV7-2,CASSQLGGYQETQYF
TRBJ1-4,TRBV5-5,CASSSDPATNEKLFF
TRBJ2-5,TRBV6-6,CASRPGRGIQETQYF
TRBJ2-1,TRBV18,CASSLLAGGGNEQFF
TRBJ2-7,TRBV12-3/TRBV12-4,CASSLGPPEQYF
TRBJ1-2,TRBV11-1,CASSQRDSVTYYGYTF
TRBJ1-2,TRBV4-1,CASSHPLPGNSGYTF
TRBJ1-5,TRBV5-1,CASSLADGYPLSGNQPQHF
TRBJ2-7,TRBV7-3,CASSLDGASYEQYF
TRBJ1-5,TRBV4-2,CASSQDRGSNQPQHF
TRBJ2-2,TRBV11-2,CASSREGGPDTGELFF
TRBJ1-1,TRBV13,CASSLWGAENTEAFF
TRBJ2-2,TRBV5-8,CASSRGTSGGPNTGELFF
TRBJ1-1,TRBV19,CASSMPSPGNTEAFF
TRBJ2-5,TRBV29-1,CSVKGTENQETQYF
TRBJ2-1,TRBV7-3,CASSSPGFREQFF
TRBJ1-6,TRBV19,CASSGQGNSPLHF
TRBJ1-5,TRBV6-5,CASRRGREGQPQHF
TRBJ2-1,TRBV5-1,CASSVWNEQFF